Listed here are 8 T cell receptor beta chains from one sample, sequenced in a study of T cells in Graves' hyperthyroidism and ophthalmopathy. Authors of the study amplified TCR beta CDR3 regions from RNA transcripts. The TCR CDR3 was amplified in a first-round RT-PCR using the HTBI primer set. TCRdb reprocessed the multiplex PCR reads via MiXCR and lists one record per CDR3 protein. In the table there are some 490,000 distinct CDR3 sequences, under 25% of which are singletons. The sample taken for sequencing was blood. The receptors derive from a woman aged 70-85 years with Graves' ophthalmopathy.

The sample holds a few counts of this clonotype. V is TRBV20-1 and J is TRBJ1-6, with D unresolved. Germline-derived CDR1 and CDR2 are DFQATT and SNEGSKA (reference sequence). The CDR3 extends over 12 amino acids. V lost 3 bases and J lost 4, with 4 bases in between. The CDR3 sequence: CSARPYNSPLHF. Written as DNA, the CDR3 is TGCAGTGCTAGGCCATATAATTCACCCCTCCACTTT.

V gene TRBV12-3 or TRBV12-4 combines with J gene TRBJ1-6, with TRBD1 as a possible D gene (5 bases). The V and J ends lost 6 bases and 0 bases respectively, with 9 bases between them. The CDR3 length is 15 residues. Written as DNA, the CDR3 is TGTGCCAGCAGCGCAGGGAGCTCCTATAATTCACCCCTCCACTTT. It specifies CASSAGSSYNSPLHF.

The V and J genes are TRBV20-1 and TRBJ2-7; 9 nucleotides match TRBD2. The germline CDR1 and CDR2 sequences are DFQATT and SNEGSKA (reference sequence). The length of the CDR3 is 14 residues. J gave up 6 bases and V 3 bases, and 9 bases lay outside the gene matches. CDR3 region: CSASIAGGASEQYF. In DNA form, the CDR3 reads TGCAGTGCTAGTATCGCGGGAGGGGCCTCCGAGCAGTACTTC.

Only a few counts were recorded for this clonotype. This rearrangement joins TRBV28 to TRBJ1-1; the match to TRBD1 covers 7 bases. The V and J ends lost 2 bases and 11 bases, in that order; junction bases with no gene match: 11. Per germline, CDR1 MDHEN and CDR2 SYDVKM. The CDR3 runs 14 residues. This chain's CDR3 is CASSLGQGGGGAFF. The CDR3 DNA is TGTGCCAGCAGTTTAGGGCAGGGGGGAGGTGGGGCTTTCTTT.

The chain uses TRBV5-1 and TRBJ1-2; D is possibly TRBD1 (5 bases). The CDR3 loop spans 12 amino acids. Between the trimmed V and J ends, which lost 3 bases and 8 bases, there was a span of 11 bases. Germline V gene data show CDR1 as SGHRS and CDR2 as YFSETQ. CDR3 protein: CASSWWGVGYTF. Here the CDR3 DNA reads TGCGCCAGCAGCTGGTGGGGCGTCGGCTACACCTTC.

The V call is TRBV5-1, the J call TRBJ2-3; D gene uncertain. Trimming left V 1 base short and J 2 bases short, with 11 bases between. Per the germline V gene, CDR1 is SGHRS and CDR2 is YFSETQ. The CDR3 runs 15 residues. CDR3 in DNA: TGCGCCAGCAGCTTGTCGGTCCGTTCCACAGATACGCAGTATTTT. As protein: CASSLSVRSTDTQYF.

The CDR3 sequence: CASRRSGDETQYF. In DNA form, the CDR3 reads TGTGCCAGCAGACGCTCGGGGGACGAGACCCAGTACTTC. The chain uses TRBV6-2 or TRBV6-3 and TRBJ2-5; tentative D call: TRBD2 (6 bases). CDR1 MNHEY and CDR2 SVGEGT come from the germline V gene. The CDR3 runs to 13 residues. Trimming took 6 bases from V and 5 from J, leaving 13 bases between them.

This clonotype appeared a few times. The gene calls are TRBV4-2 and TRBJ2-4, with D perhaps matching TRBD2 (7 bases). Between the trimmed V and J ends, which lost 6 bases and 1 base, there was a span of 16 bases. The CDR3 is made up of 16 amino acids. Germline values: CDR1 LGHNA, CDR2 YNFKEQ. The CDR3 spells CASSPRGGEAKNIQYF. The CDR3 DNA is TGTGCCAGCAGTCCCAGGGGAGGGGAGGCCAAAAACATTCAGTACTTC.